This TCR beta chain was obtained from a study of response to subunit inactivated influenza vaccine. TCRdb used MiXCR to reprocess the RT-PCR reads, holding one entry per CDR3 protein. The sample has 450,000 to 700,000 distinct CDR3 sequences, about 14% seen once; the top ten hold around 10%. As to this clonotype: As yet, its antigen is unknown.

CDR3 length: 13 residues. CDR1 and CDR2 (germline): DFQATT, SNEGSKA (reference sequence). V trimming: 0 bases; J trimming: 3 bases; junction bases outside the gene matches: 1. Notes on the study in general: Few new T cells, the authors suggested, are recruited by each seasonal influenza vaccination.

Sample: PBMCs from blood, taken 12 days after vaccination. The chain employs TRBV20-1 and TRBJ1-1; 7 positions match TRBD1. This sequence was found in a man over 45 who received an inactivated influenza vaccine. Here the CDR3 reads CSAREGGYTEAFF. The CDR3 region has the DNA TGCAGTGCTAGAGAAGGGGGCTACACTGAAGCTTTCTTT.